The 23 T cell receptor beta chains below were found in one sample sequenced in a study of control samples from healthy donors and cancer patients. The repertoire was sequenced with immunoSEQ multiplex PCR; TCRdb's copy has only in-frame clones and lacks some. The sample has approximately 49,000 clones, 80% to 90% seen once. Sequencing was carried out using PBMCs. These receptors all come from a woman aged 45-65 years with lung cancer.

This chain joins TRBV5-1 and TRBJ1-4; weak D call: TRBD1 (6 bases). The germline V and J ends were trimmed by 1 base and 4 bases, with 8 bases remaining between them. The CDR3 is made up of 14 amino acids. Germline V CDR1 and CDR2: SGHRS, YFSETQ. In DNA form, the CDR3 reads TGCGCCAGCAGCTTGATACAGGGTAATGAAAAACTGTTTTTT. Translating it yields CASSLIQGNEKLFF.

V is TRBV5-5 and J is TRBJ1-5; 9 positions match TRBD1. There are 15 residues in the CDR3. The J segment lost 4 bases and the V segment lost 4 bases, leaving 6 bases of the junction unmatched. CDR1 and CDR2 (germline): SGHKS, YYEKEE (reference sequence). CDR3 protein: CASSAWTGENQPQHF. The DNA of the CDR3 is TGTGCCAGCAGCGCTTGGACAGGGGAGAATCAGCCCCAGCATTTT.

The chain has TRBV6-5 and TRBJ2-5, with TRBD1 identical over 10 bases. CDR1 MNHEY and CDR2 SVGAGI come from the germline V gene. The CDR3 runs 13 residues. Trimming took 6 bases from V and 4 from J; bases not matched to a gene: 2. The CDR3 bases are TGTGCCAGCAGCCGGGACAGGGGAGAGACCCAGTACTTC. It encodes CASSRDRGETQYF.

The chain is built from TRBV7-2 and TRBJ1-1; D call uncertain. Germline V gene data show CDR1 as SGHTA and CDR2 as FQGNSA. The CDR3 has 14 residues. V lost 1 base and J 1 base, leaving 7 bases between the germline ends. The CDR3 DNA follows: TGTGCCAGCAGCTTAGGCAGGCAGAACACTGAAGCTTTCTTT. This sequence encodes CASSLGRQNTEAFF.

This rearrangement joins TRBV7-2 to TRBJ2-7; D unclear. Trimming removed 1 base from V and 3 bases from J, with 4 bases in between. The CDR3 totals 12 residues. Germline CDR1 and CDR2: SGHTA and FQGNSA. The CDR3 here is CASSLVVYEQYF. DNA for the CDR3: TGTGCCAGCAGCTTAGTGGTCTACGAGCAGTACTTC.

The rearrangement joins TRBV6-5 to TRBJ1-1, with 7 nucleotides matching TRBD1. This CDR3 has 13 amino acids. The V gene end was trimmed by 6 bases and the J gene end by 1 base; junction bases not matched to a gene: 2. In germline, CDR1 is MNHEY, CDR2 SVGAGI. The CDR3 is CASRQGWNTEAFF. CDR3 DNA: TGTGCCAGCAGACAGGGGTGGAACACTGAAGCTTTCTTT.

This sequence joins TRBV27 and TRBJ1-2, with TRBD1 as a possible D gene (6 bases). The V gene lost 3 bases and the J gene lost 7 bases, with 15 bases spanning the gap. Looked up from germline, CDR1 is MNHEY and CDR2 is SMNVEV (reference sequence). This CDR3 is 14 amino acids long. CDR3 DNA sequence: TGTGCCAGCAGTTTTCATGGACAGAGTGCTGGCTACACCTTC. Amino acids: CASSFHGQSAGYTF.

The chain has TRBV28 and TRBJ1-3; D is possibly TRBD1 (5 bases). Germline loops: CDR1 MDHEN, CDR2 SYDVKM. Trimming shortened V by 7 bases and J by 2 bases, and 15 bases separated the two germline ends. The CDR3 extends over 15 amino acids. The CDR3 region has the DNA TGTGCCAGCACCGAGTCCCAGGGAGCTGGAAACACCATATATTTT. Translated, it gives CASTESQGAGNTIYF.

The chain couples TRBV7-2 to TRBJ1-3; D may be TRBD1 (6 bases). CDR3 length: 17 residues. V was cut by 4 bases and J by 3 bases, with 19 bases left in between. Germline V gene sequence: CDR1 SGHTA, CDR2 FQGNSA. The chain's CDR3 is CASSWGVRGSGGNTIYF. CDR3 nucleotide sequence: TGTGCCAGCAGCTGGGGGGTGAGGGGGTCAGGTGGAAACACCATATATTTT.

The chain uses TRBV2 and TRBJ2-2; D is possibly TRBD1 (5 bases). The CDR3 has 15 residues. V was shortened by 8 bases and J by 0 bases, with 13 bases between the two germline ends. The germline gives CDR1 SNHLY, CDR2 FYNNEI. In DNA form, the CDR3 reads TGTGCCAGCGTGACAGACCGAACGAACACCGGGGAGCTGTTTTTT. Translating gives CASVTDRTNTGELFF.

The rearrangement joins TRBV7-9 to TRBJ1-3, with D tentatively TRBD1 (5 bases). The V gene's germline CDR1 is SEHNR and CDR2 FQNEAQ (reference sequence). Deletions cut 1 base from V and 4 bases from J, with 11 bases between. This CDR3 contains 15 residues. CDR3 DNA sequence: TGTGCCAGCAGCTTAGTGGGGGGTGAAGGAAACACCATATATTTT. Translated: CASSLVGGEGNTIYF.

This clone was counted a single time. The rearrangement uses TRBV11-3 and TRBJ2-3; 9 nucleotides match TRBD2. Germline V gene sequence: CDR1 SGHNT, CDR2 YENEEA. V gave up 0 bases and J gave up 1 base; unmatched junction bases: 2. The CDR3 extends over 16 amino acids. The CDR3 DNA reads TGTGCCAGCAGCTTAGATGCTAGCGGGGGCACAGATACGCAGTATTTT. Translation: CASSLDASGGTDTQYF.

The CDR3 DNA follows: TGCGCCAGCAGCGGAGGGCCAGCCGTTGACACTGAAGCTTTCTTT. This gives the protein CASSGGPAVDTEAFF. The V gene is TRBV5-1, the J gene TRBJ1-1; no definite D call. The ends were cut back, 4 bases at V and 3 bases at J, with 16 bases in the middle. The CDR3 is made up of 15 amino acids. Germline CDR1 is SGHRS and CDR2 is YFSETQ.

The chain links TRBV6-6 to TRBJ1-6; perhaps TRBD1 as D (5 bases). V was pared by 0 bases and J by 5 bases, with 11 bases between. The CDR3 is made up of 16 amino acids. Germline CDR1 and CDR2: MNHNY and SVGAGI (reference sequence). CDR3 amino acids: CASSYSQGSNNSPLHF. CDR3 in DNA: TGTGCCAGCAGTTACTCGCAGGGATCTAATAATTCACCCCTCCACTTT.

This chain links TRBV14 with TRBJ1-2; 7 positions agree with TRBD1. This CDR3 is 13 amino acids long. Looked up from germline, CDR1 is SGHDN and CDR2 is FVKESK. With 4 bases clipped from V and 4 bases from J, the junction kept 3 bases outside the gene matches. The CDR3, as DNA: TGTGCCAGCAGCCTGACAGGGTTCTATGGCTACACCTTC. It codes for CASSLTGFYGYTF. The complete variable domain, with remaining parts taken from reference TRBV14 and TRBJ1-2, reads EAGVTQFPSHSVIEKGQTVTLRCDPISGHDNLYWYRRVMGKEIKFLLHFVKESKQDESGMPNNRFLAERTGGTYSTLKVQPAELEDSGVYFCASSLTGFYGYTFGSGTRLTVV.

A few counts support this clone. The V and J genes are TRBV18 and TRBJ1-2; D possibly corresponds to TRBD1 (6 bases). Deletions cut 2 bases from V and 3 bases from J, with 16 bases between. The length of the CDR3 is 16 residues. The germline V gene has CDR1 KGHSH and CDR2 LQKENI. The DNA for the CDR3 is TGTGCCAGCTCACCATTCACAGGGAGTAAGGACTATGGCTACACCTTC. Translating gives CASSPFTGSKDYGYTF.

The V gene is TRBV11-2, the J gene TRBJ1-2; D might be TRBD1 (6 bases). Germline V gene data show CDR1 as SGHAT and CDR2 as FQNNGV. The CDR3 contains 15 residues. Trimming shortened V by 5 bases and J by 4 bases, and 17 bases separated the two germline ends. CDR3 region: CASSVGGIGSYGYTF. DNA for the CDR3: TGTGCCAGCAGCGTAGGGGGGATCGGGTCCTATGGCTACACCTTC. The whole variable domain, remainder taken from reference TRBV11-2 and TRBJ1-2, is EAGVAQSPRYKIIEKRQSVAFWCNPISGHATLYWYQQILGQGPKLLIQFQNNGVVDDSQLPKDRFSAERLKGVDSTLKIQPAKLEDSAVYLCASSVGGIGSYGYTFGSGTRLTVV.

The J gene is TRBJ2-3, the V gene TRBV2; possible D gene TRBD1, 5 bases. From germline, CDR1 is SNHLY and CDR2 FYNNEI. With 0 bases removed from V and 3 bases from J, the gap between germline ends came to 13 bases. The CDR3 is 16 amino acids. The CDR3 sequence: CASSEARLKGTDTQYF. CDR3 in DNA: TGTGCCAGCAGTGAAGCGCGTCTCAAGGGGACAGATACGCAGTATTTT.

The chain is built from TRBV5-6 and TRBJ2-6; no firm D call. Germline CDR1 and CDR2: SGHDT and YYEEEE. V lost 1 base, J lost 0 bases, and 17 bases lay in between. The CDR3 contains 19 residues. As DNA, the CDR3 is TGTGCCAGCAGCTTGAAGGACGAGTGGCTGTACTCTGGGGCCAACGTCCTGACTTTC. Encoded protein: CASSLKDEWLYSGANVLTF.

The chain combines TRBV27 with TRBJ2-1; possible D gene TRBD2, 6 bases. The CDR3 length is 15 residues. Trimming removed 3 bases from V and 2 bases from J, with 11 bases in between. Germline loops: CDR1 MNHEY, CDR2 SMNVEV (reference sequence). The CDR3: CASSLGGGTYNEQFF. DNA for the CDR3: TGTGCCAGCAGTTTGGGGGGTGGTACCTACAATGAGCAGTTCTTC.

The chain recombines TRBV7-2 with TRBJ2-1; D could derive from TRBD1 or TRBD2 (6 bases each). Germline V gene sequence: CDR1 SGHTA, CDR2 FQGNSA. V shed 8 bases and J shed 1 base, with 15 bases lying between them. This CDR3 has 15 amino acids. The CDR3 nucleotides are TGTGCCAGCGTCTCCTCGGGGGCTTCCTACAATGAGCAGTTCTTC. It is translated as CASVSSGASYNEQFF.

This chain joins TRBV5-1 and TRBJ1-1, with TRBD1 matching 9 bases. V was clipped by 6 bases and J by 7 bases; unmatched bases: 7. The CDR3 is made up of 13 amino acids. CDR1 and CDR2 from the germline V gene are SGHRS and YFSETQ. The CDR3 nucleotides read TGCGCCAGCACCCAACAGGGGGCCGGTGAAGCTTTCTTT. Translated, it gives CASTQQGAGEAFF.

J is TRBJ1-1 and V is TRBV11-2; D is perhaps TRBD1 (5 bases). CDR1 and CDR2 (germline): SGHAT, FQNNGV. The CDR3 is 12 amino acids. The V and J ends lost 3 bases and 5 bases respectively, with 7 bases between them. CDR3: CASSFRETEAFF. The CDR3 bases are TGTGCCAGCAGCTTCAGGGAGACTGAAGCTTTCTTT. The entire variable domain, with the rest obtained from reference TRBV11-2 and TRBJ1-1, is as follows: EAGVAQSPRYKIIEKRQSVAFWCNPISGHATLYWYQQILGQGPKLLIQFQNNGVVDDSQLPKDRFSAERLKGVDSTLKIQPAKLEDSAVYLCASSFRETEAFFGQGTRLTVV.